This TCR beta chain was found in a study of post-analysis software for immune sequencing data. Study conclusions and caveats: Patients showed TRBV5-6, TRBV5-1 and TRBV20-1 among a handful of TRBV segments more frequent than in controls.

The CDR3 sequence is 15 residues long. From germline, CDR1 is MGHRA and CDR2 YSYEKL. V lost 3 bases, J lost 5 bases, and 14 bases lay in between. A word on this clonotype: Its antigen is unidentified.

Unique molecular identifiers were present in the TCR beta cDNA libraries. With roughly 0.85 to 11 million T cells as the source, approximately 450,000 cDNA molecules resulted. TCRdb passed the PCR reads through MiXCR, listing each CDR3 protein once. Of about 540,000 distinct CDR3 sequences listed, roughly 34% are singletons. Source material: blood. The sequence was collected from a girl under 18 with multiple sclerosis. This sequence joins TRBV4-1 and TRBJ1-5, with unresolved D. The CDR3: CASSQVESIDQPQHF. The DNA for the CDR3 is TGCGCCAGCAGCCAGGTGGAATCGATCGATCAGCCCCAGCATTTT.